This T cell receptor beta chain comes out of a study of metastatic and nonmetastatic thyroid tumors. Ahead of thyroid surgery, no patient had received treatment of any kind. TCRdb re-analyzed the PCR reads using MiXCR. The sample lists under 100,000 clones; around 7.8% were seen once. Study-wide results and caveats: In both blood and tumor samples, TCR beta diversity was reported significantly higher for malignant than benign nodules.

The sample holds a few counts of this clone. Its matching antigen is unknown. V lost 7 bases to trimming and J lost 0 bases; unmatched junction nucleotides: 6. Germline V gives CDR1 MNHEY, CDR2 SVGEGT. The CDR3 length is 14 residues. The sequence came from a female donor with papillary thyroid cancer or a benign thyroid nodule (not recorded which). Some clones in this sample may be carry-over from other donors' samples. The chain is built from TRBV6-2 or TRBV6-3 and TRBJ2-7, with TRBD2 matching over 7 bases. The sample was blood. DNA for the CDR3: TGTGCCAGCAATCGGGGCGGGAGCTCCTACGAGCAGTACTTC. Its protein is CASNRGGSSYEQYF.